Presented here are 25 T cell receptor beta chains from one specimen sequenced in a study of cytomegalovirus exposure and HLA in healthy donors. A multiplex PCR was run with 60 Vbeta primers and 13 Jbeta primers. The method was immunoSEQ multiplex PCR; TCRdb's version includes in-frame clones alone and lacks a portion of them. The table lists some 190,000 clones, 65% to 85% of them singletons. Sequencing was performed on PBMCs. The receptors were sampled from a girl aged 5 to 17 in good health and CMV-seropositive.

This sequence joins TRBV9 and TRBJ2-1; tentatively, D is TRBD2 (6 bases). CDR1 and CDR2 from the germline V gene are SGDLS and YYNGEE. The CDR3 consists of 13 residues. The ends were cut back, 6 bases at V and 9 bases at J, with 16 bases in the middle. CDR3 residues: CASTNLGGIEQFF. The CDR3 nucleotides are TGTGCCAGCACCAACTTAGGAGGGATTGAGCAGTTCTTC.

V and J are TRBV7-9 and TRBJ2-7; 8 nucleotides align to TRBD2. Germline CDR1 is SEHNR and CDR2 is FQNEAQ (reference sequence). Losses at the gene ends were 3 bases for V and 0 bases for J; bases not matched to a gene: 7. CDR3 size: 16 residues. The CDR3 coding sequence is TGTGCCAGCAGCTTGGTTAGCGGGACACACTCCTACGAGCAGTACTTC. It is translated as CASSLVSGTHSYEQYF.

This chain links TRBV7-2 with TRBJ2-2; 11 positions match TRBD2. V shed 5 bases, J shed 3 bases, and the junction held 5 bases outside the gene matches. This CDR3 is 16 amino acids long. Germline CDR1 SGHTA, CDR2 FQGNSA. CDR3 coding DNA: TGTGCCAGCAGCCGTAGCGGGAGGGCCGACACCGGGGAGCTGTTTTTT. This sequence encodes CASSRSGRADTGELFF.

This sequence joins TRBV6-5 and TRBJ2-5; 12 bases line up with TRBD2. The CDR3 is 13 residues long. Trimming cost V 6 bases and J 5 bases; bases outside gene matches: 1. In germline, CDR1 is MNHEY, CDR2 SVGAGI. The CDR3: CASSLAGGETQYF. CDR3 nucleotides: TGTGCCAGCAGCCTAGCGGGAGGGGAGACCCAGTACTTC.

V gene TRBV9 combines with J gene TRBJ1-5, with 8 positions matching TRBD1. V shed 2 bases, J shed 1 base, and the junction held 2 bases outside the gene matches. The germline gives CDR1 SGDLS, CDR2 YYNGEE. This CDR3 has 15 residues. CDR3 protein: CASSVTGASNQPQHF. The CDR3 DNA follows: TGTGCCAGCAGCGTGACAGGGGCAAGCAATCAGCCCCAGCATTTT.

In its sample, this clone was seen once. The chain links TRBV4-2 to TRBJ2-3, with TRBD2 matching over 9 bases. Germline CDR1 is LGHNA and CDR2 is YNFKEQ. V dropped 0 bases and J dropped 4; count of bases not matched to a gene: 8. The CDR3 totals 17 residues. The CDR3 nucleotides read TGTGCCAGCAGCCAAGAAGGACGCGGGAGGGAATCAGATACGCAGTATTTT. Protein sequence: CASSQEGRGRESDTQYF.

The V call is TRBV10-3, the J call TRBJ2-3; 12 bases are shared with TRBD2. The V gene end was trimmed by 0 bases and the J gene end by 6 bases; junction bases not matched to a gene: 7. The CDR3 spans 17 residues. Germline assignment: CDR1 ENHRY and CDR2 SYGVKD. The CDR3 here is CAISESKLAGGRDTQYF. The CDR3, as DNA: TGTGCCATCAGTGAGTCGAAACTAGCGGGGGGAAGGGATACGCAGTATTTT.

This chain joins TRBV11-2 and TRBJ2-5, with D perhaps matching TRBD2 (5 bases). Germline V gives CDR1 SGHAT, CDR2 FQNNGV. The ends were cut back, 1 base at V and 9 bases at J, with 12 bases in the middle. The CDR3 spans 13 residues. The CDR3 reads CASSLVWGEAQYF. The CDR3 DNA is TGTGCCAGCAGCTTAGTGTGGGGAGAAGCCCAGTACTTC.

CDR3 amino acids: CASSPSLTGEFNQPQHF. The CDR3 nucleotides are TGTGCCAGCAGCCCAAGCCTGACAGGTGAATTCAATCAGCCCCAGCATTTT. This rearrangement joins TRBV7-8 to TRBJ1-5; D may be TRBD1 (6 bases). The CDR3 has 17 residues. The germline gives CDR1 SGHVS, CDR2 FQNEAQ. V lost 5 bases to trimming and J lost 3 bases, with 20 bases between them.

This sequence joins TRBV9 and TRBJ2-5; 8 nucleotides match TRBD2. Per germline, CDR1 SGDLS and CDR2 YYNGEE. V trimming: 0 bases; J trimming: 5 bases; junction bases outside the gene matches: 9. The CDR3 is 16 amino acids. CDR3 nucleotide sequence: TGTGCCAGCAGCGTAGGGCTAGCGGGCTTGTGGGAGACCCAGTACTTC. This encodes CASSVGLAGLWETQYF. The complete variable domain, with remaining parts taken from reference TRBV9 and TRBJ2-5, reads DSGVTQTPKHLITATGQRVTLRCSPRSGDLSVYWYQQSLDQGLQFLIQYYNGEERAKGNILERFSAQQFPDLHSELNLSSLELGDSALYFCASSVGLAGLWETQYFGPGTRLLVL.

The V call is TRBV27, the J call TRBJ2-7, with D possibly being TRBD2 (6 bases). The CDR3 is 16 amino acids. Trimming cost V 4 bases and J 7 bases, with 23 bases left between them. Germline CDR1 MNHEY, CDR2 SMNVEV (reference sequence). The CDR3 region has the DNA TGTGCCAGCAGTTATTCGCGCGGGGTAGACTACCTGGAGCAGTACTTC. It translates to CASSYSRGVDYLEQYF.

The CDR3 protein is CASSGPVDRSSYEQYF. CDR3 DNA sequence: TGCGCCAGCAGTGGTCCCGTAGACAGGAGCTCCTACGAGCAGTACTTC. The chain uses TRBV10-2 and TRBJ2-7; D perhaps matches TRBD1 (6 bases). The germline V and J ends were trimmed by 4 bases and 0 bases, with 16 bases remaining between them. The V gene's germline CDR1 is WSHSY and CDR2 SAAADI. The length of the CDR3 is 16 residues.

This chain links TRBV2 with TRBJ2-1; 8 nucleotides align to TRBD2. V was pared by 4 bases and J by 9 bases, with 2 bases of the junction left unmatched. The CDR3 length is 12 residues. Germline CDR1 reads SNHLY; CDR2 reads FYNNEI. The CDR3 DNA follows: TGTGCCAGCAGTGTCGGGGGGGGTGAGCAGTTCTTC. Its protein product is CASSVGGGEQFF.

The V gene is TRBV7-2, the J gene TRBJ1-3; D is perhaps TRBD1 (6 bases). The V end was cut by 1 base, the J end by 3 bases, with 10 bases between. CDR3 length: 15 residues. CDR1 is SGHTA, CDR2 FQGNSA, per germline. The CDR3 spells CASSLGRTVGNTIYF. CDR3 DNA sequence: TGTGCCAGCAGCTTAGGACGGACAGTTGGAAACACCATATATTTT.

The CDR3 protein is CASSPPRSAEAFF. The CDR3 DNA follows: TGTGCCAGCAGTCCACCCAGGTCAGCTGAAGCTTTCTTT. This chain links TRBV27 with TRBJ1-1; D unresolved. V lost 5 bases and J 6 bases, leaving 13 bases between the germline ends. Germline-derived CDR1 and CDR2 are MNHEY and SMNVEV (reference sequence). The CDR3 has 13 amino acids.

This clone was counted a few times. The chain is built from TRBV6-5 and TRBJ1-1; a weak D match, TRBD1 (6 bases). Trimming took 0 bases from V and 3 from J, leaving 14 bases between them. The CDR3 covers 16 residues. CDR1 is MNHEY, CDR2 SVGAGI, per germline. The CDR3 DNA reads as TGTGCCAGCAGTTACTCGTCACAGGGTTATCACACTGAAGCTTTCTTT. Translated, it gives CASSYSSQGYHTEAFF.

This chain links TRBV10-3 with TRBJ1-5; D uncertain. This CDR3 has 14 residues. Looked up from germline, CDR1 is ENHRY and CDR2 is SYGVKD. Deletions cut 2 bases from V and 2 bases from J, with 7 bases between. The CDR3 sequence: CAISEAGGNQPQHF. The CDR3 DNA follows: TGTGCCATCAGTGAGGCAGGCGGCAATCAGCCCCAGCATTTT.

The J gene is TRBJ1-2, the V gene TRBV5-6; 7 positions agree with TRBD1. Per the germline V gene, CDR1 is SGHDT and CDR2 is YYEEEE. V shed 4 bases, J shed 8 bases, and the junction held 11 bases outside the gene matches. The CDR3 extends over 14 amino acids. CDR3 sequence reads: CASSHLMRGRGYTF. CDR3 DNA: TGTGCCAGCAGCCACCTTATGAGGGGGCGAGGCTACACCTTC.

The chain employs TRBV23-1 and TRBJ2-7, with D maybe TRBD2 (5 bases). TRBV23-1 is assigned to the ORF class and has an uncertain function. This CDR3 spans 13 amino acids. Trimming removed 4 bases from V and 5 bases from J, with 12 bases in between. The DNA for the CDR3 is TGCGCCAGCAGTCTTAGGAGGCACGACGAGCAGTACTTC. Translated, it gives CASSLRRHDEQYF.

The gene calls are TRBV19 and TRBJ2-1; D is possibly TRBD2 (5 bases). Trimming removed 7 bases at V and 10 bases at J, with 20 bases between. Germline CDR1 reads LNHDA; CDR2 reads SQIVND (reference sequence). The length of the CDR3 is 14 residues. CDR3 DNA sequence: TGTGCCAGTACCCCTTCCGGGGTTTGGGCCGAGCAGTTCTTC. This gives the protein CASTPSGVWAEQFF.

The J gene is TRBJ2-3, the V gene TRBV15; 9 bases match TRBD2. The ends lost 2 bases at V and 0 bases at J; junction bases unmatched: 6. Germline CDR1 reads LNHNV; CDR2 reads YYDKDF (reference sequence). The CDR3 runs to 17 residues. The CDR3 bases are TGTGCCACCAGCAGACAAAGCCTAGCGGGAAGCACAGATACGCAGTATTTT. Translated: CATSRQSLAGSTDTQYF.

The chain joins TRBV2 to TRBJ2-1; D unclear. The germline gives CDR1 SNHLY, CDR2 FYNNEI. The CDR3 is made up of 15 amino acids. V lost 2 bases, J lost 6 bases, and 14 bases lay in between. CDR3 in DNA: TGTGCCAGCAGTGAATCCTCCCAGGCCCCCAATGAGCAGTTCTTC. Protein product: CASSESSQAPNEQFF. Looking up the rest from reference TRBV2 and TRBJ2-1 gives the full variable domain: EPEVTQTPSHQVTQMGQEVILRCVPISNHLYFYWYRQILGQKVEFLVSFYNNEISEKSEIFDDQFSVERPDGSNFTLKIRSTKLEDSAMYFCASSESSQAPNEQFFGPGTRLTVL.

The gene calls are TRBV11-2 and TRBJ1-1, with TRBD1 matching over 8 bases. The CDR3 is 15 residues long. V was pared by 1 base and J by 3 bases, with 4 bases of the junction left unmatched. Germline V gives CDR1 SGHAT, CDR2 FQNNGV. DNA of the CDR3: TGTGCCAGCAGCTTAGTGCAGGGGGCCTACACTGAAGCTTTCTTT. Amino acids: CASSLVQGAYTEAFF.

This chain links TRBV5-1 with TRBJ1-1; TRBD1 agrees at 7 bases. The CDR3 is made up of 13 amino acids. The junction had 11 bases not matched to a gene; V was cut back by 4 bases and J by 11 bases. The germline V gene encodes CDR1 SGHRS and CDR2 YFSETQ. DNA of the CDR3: TGCGCCAGCAGCGGACTCGACAGGGCTGGGGCTTTCTTT. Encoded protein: CASSGLDRAGAFF.

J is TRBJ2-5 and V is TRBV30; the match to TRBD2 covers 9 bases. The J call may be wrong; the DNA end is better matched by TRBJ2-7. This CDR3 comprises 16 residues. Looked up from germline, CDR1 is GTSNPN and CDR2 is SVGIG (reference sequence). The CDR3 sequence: CAWSVVWTSATYEQYF. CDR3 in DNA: TGTGCCTGGAGTGTAGTGTGGACTAGCGCAACCTACGAGCAGTACTTC.